This record looks at one T cell receptor beta chain sequence and its context. Its antigen is currently unknown. Germline assignment: CDR1 SGHNT and CDR2 YENEEA. Germline trimming cut 5 bases from V and 5 bases from J; bases unmatched to any gene: 6. CDR3 length equals 15 residues. Healthy donors had no documented immune events, such as infections, while sampled. The data were taken from a study of identifying expanded T cells in peripheral blood. Findings and caveats of the study: About 1.3 clones differed between technical replicates, versus around 15 and 19 over time.

Measured with immunoSEQ multiplex PCR; TCRdb has only the in-frame clones, and not every one. This sample has about 120,000 clones, with around four fifths found just once. J is TRBJ2-5 and V is TRBV11-3, with 12 bases lining up with TRBD2. Material for sequencing was blood. The sequence came from a person between 18 and 75 years old in good health. The DNA for the CDR3 is TGTGCCAGCAGCCATGGACTAGCGGGGTTGGAGACCCAGTACTTC. This gives the protein CASSHGLAGLETQYF.